The 17 T cell receptor beta chains reported below all come from one sample, sequenced in a study of response to subunit inactivated influenza vaccine. TCRdb re-called the RT-PCR reads through MiXCR, storing one row per CDR3 protein. The sample lists roughly 500,000 distinct CDR3 sequences, 16% occurring once. Sequencing was performed on CD4+ T cells sorted from PBMCs, taken roughly 24 months after vaccination. Receptors originate from a man between 50 and 75 years old who received an inactivated influenza vaccine.

J is TRBJ1-1 and V is TRBV5-5; TRBD1 agrees at 7 bases. Germline V lookup: CDR1 SGHKS, CDR2 YYEKEE (reference sequence). The J segment lost 11 bases and the V segment lost 4 bases, leaving 11 bases of the junction unmatched. CDR3 length equals 13 residues. Here the CDR3 DNA reads TGTGCCAGCAGCCCGACAGGGTCGGACTTGGCTTTCTTT. It codes for CASSPTGSDLAFF.

This clonotype rates as medium-sized. The V call is TRBV20-1, the J call TRBJ1-1; D is undetermined. The germline V gene has CDR1 DFQATT and CDR2 SNEGSKA (reference sequence). The V end lost 6 bases, the J end lost 4 bases, and 12 bases lay between the germline ends. This CDR3 is built from 12 residues. The CDR3 coding sequence is TGCAGTGCAGTGCCGATGCGCACTGAAGCTTTCTTT. This sequence encodes CSAVPMRTEAFF.

The chain couples TRBV7-9 to TRBJ2-3; D unresolved. V was clipped by 0 bases and J by 6 bases, with 7 bases between them. This CDR3 contains 13 residues. From germline, CDR1 is SEHNR and CDR2 FQNEAQ (reference sequence). The CDR3 DNA sequence: TGTGCCAGCAGCTTAGCCCTAATGGATACGCAGTATTTT. Translated, it gives CASSLALMDTQYF.

The chain combines TRBV12-3 or TRBV12-4 with TRBJ1-2; D gene uncertain. V was cut by 6 bases and J by 5 bases, with 13 bases left in between. CDR3 size: 13 residues. The CDR3 reads CASSPQAFYGYTF. CDR3 DNA: TGTGCCAGCAGCCCCCAGGCCTTTTATGGCTACACCTTC.

CDR3 sequence reads: CASSLRQGETGELFF. The CDR3 coding sequence is TGTGCCAGCAGCCTGCGACAGGGGGAAACCGGGGAGCTGTTTTTT. This chain joins TRBV11-2 and TRBJ2-2; 9 positions agree with TRBD1. Looked up from germline, CDR1 is SGHAT and CDR2 is FQNNGV. CDR3 length: 15 amino acids. J was trimmed by 5 bases and V by 5 bases; bases with no gene match: 6.

The CDR3 DNA is TGTGCCAGCAGCTTAGCCCTACGCACCGGGGAGCTGTTTTTT. Translating gives CASSLALRTGELFF. The chain couples TRBV11-1 to TRBJ2-2; no firm D call. Germline CDR1 SGHAT, CDR2 FQDESV (reference sequence). The V end lost 0 bases, the J end lost 4 bases, and 6 bases lay between the germline ends. The CDR3 consists of 14 residues.

The chain combines TRBV20-1 with TRBJ1-1; 7 nucleotides agree with TRBD1. The CDR3 length is 14 residues. Germline CDR1 reads DFQATT; CDR2 reads SNEGSKA (reference sequence). J lost 1 base, V lost 1 base, and 3 bases had no gene match. Here the CDR3 reads CSARGQGKNTEAFF. CDR3 sequence (DNA): TGCAGTGCTAGAGGACAGGGCAAGAACACTGAAGCTTTCTTT.

The table lists this clonotype with a few counts. V gene TRBV9 combines with J gene TRBJ2-5; D is unresolved. The CDR3 extends over 14 amino acids. Germline V gene sequence: CDR1 SGDLS, CDR2 YYNGEE. V was trimmed by 4 bases and J by 2 bases, leaving 12 bases between them. The CDR3, as DNA: TGTGCCAGCAGCAACAGCCCAGTACAAGAGACCCAGTACTTC. It translates to CASSNSPVQETQYF.

Ten or more counts support this clonotype. The J gene is TRBJ1-5, the V gene TRBV6-2 or TRBV6-3, with TRBD1 as a possible D gene (6 bases). V lost 6 bases and J 5 bases, leaving 8 bases between the germline ends. Looked up from germline, CDR1 is MNHEY and CDR2 is SVGEGT. CDR3 length equals 12 residues. CDR3 amino acids: CASREGDQPQHF. The CDR3 coding sequence is TGTGCCAGCAGAGAGGGGGATCAGCCCCAGCATTTT.

This clonotype was seen a handful of times. The rearrangement joins TRBV10-3 to TRBJ2-7; no clear D gene. The germline V and J ends were trimmed by 3 bases and 5 bases, with 14 bases remaining between them. The CDR3 is 14 residues long. Per the germline V gene, CDR1 is ENHRY and CDR2 is SYGVKD. The CDR3 region is CAISETNSAHEQYF. Here the CDR3 DNA reads TGTGCCATCAGTGAAACAAACAGCGCCCACGAGCAGTACTTC.

This clonotype was recorded a few times. J is TRBJ2-7 and V is TRBV11-2; D unresolved. The CDR3 length is 14 residues. V was pared by 7 bases and J by 2 bases, with 15 bases between. Germline-derived CDR1 and CDR2 are SGHAT and FQNNGV. The CDR3 sequence is CASTLPNPPYEQYF. The DNA for the CDR3 is TGTGCCAGCACCCTCCCTAACCCACCCTACGAGCAGTACTTC.

The chain employs TRBV20-1 and TRBJ1-4, with D uncertain. The V gene lost 3 bases and the J gene lost 7 bases, with 21 bases spanning the gap. The germline gives CDR1 DFQATT, CDR2 SNEGSKA (reference sequence). CDR3 length: 16 amino acids. The CDR3 sequence: CSARGEAGSGSEKLFF. CDR3 nucleotide sequence: TGCAGTGCTAGGGGTGAAGCGGGGTCTGGTAGTGAAAAACTGTTTTTT.

This clonotype has more than one count but fewer than ten. In DNA form, the CDR3 reads TGCAGTGCTAGAAACCATCCCGAGCAGTTCTTC. This codes for CSARNHPEQFF. The chain recombines TRBV20-1 with TRBJ2-1; D is unresolved. CDR1 is DFQATT, CDR2 SNEGSKA, per germline (reference sequence). The CDR3 loop spans 11 amino acids. Deletions cut 2 bases from V and 10 bases from J, with 9 bases between.

On this clonotype itself: One end of the junction does not line up with germline, which may come from a read error. The chain combines TRBV5-1 with TRBJ2-3; TRBD2 might be the D (5 bases). The germline CDR1 and CDR2 sequences are SGHRS and YFSETQ. The CDR3 is 14 amino acids. The CDR3 DNA sequence: TGCGCCAGCGGCTTCCCGACGGGGACAGATACGCAGTATTTT. Protein product: CASGFPTGTDTQYF.

This clonotype has at least ten counts. The chain has TRBV19 and TRBJ2-3; 8 bases line up with TRBD1. This CDR3 has 14 amino acids. CDR1 LNHDA and CDR2 SQIVND come from the germline V gene (reference sequence). V dropped 6 bases and J dropped 4; count of bases not matched to a gene: 6. CDR3 protein: CASRPDRASDTQYF. The CDR3, as DNA: TGTGCCAGTAGACCGGACAGGGCGTCAGATACGCAGTATTTT.

This clonotype has at least ten counts. The chain recombines TRBV4-1 with TRBJ2-3; 8 bases align to TRBD2. Germline trimming cut 4 bases from V and 1 base from J; bases unmatched to any gene: 1. The CDR3 totals 14 residues. The germline V gene encodes CDR1 MGHRA and CDR2 YSYEKL. The CDR3, as DNA: TGCGCCAGCAGCCGCGGGGGGCGCACAGATACGCAGTATTTT. This codes for CASSRGGRTDTQYF.

The chain is built from TRBV4-1 and TRBJ1-3, with TRBD1 as a possible D gene (6 bases). This CDR3 comprises 19 residues. Trimming took off 2 bases at V and 4 bases at J, with 24 bases between the two ends. Germline loops: CDR1 MGHRA, CDR2 YSYEKL. The CDR3 spells CASSQPTGRTLSWGNTIYF. CDR3 nucleotide sequence: TGCGCCAGCAGCCAACCCACAGGGAGAACGCTCTCGTGGGGAAACACCATATATTTT.